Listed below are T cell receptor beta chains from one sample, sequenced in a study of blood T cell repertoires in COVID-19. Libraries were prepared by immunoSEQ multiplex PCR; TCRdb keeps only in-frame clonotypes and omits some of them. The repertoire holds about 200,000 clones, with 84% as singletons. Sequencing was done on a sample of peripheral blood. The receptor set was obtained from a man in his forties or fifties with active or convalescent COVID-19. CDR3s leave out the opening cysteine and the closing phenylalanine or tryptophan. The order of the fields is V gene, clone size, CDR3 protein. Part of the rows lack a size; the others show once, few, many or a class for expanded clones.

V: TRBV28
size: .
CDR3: ASTPLDRARSSYNSPLH

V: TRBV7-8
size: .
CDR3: ASSLKRTGIDSPLH

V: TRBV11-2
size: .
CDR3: ASSLVYRGETQY

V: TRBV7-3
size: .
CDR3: ASSSGTATGELF

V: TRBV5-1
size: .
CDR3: ASSQGLADPQETQY

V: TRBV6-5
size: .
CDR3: ASREPNEQY

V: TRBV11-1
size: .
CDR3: ASSDWTSGRADTQY

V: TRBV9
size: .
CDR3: ASSATGGSYSPLH

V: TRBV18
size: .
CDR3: ASSPLRDKNTEAF

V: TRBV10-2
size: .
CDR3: ASSELPGFWKPQH

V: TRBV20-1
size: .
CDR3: SALVGTEAF

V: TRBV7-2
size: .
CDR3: ASSLAPTDVETQY

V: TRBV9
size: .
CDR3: ASSVGSGEGNEQF

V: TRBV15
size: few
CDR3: ATSRDRQVYTEAF

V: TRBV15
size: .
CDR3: ATSRVRGGRIQETQY

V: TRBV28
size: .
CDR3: ASSQDNSGNTIY

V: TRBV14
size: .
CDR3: ASSSGLAGRSYNEQF

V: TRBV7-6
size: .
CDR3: ASSPGDSSTDTQY

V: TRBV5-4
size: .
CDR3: ASSPTGGANSHGYT

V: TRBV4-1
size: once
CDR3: ASSQDTYSYNEQF

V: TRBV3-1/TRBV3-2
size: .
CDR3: ASSHLAGTYEQY

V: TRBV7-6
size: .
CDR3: ASSLEGRDNEQF

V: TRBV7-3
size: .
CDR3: ASSAQGWGTDTQY

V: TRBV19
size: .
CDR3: ASTDRGIYGYT

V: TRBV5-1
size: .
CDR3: ASSVVASGGYNEQF

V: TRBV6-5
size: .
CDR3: ASRLGGSETQY

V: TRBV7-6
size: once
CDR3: ASSPGGLAGLQF

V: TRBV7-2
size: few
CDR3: ASSLDRPGLEGYT

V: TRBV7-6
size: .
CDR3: ASSLIGGGAGETQY

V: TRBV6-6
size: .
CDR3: ASTLGQGGTYEQY

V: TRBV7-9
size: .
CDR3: ASSHPTEASSYNEQF

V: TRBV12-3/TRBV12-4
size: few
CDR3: ASSNRWEAIQY

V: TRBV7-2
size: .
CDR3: ASSQGWRDEQF

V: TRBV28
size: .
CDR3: ASSQSPGQGRGGEQF

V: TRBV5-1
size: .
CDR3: ASSTTGFYGYT

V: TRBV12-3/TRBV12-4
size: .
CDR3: ASGRTFGELF

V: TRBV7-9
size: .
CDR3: ASSFSGTFNNYGYT

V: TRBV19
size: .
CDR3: ASSPGQGKGYT

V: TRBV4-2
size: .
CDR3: ASSQDDRVAGNTIY

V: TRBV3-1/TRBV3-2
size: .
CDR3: ASSQGRVGTGQETQY

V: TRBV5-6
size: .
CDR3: ASSLRGQRVYGYT

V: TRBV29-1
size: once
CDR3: SVQEGLNTDTQY

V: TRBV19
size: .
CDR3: ACGQGPSQNTEAF

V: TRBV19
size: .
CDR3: ASSFQGYNEQF

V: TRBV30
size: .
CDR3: AWSDEALGRDTQY

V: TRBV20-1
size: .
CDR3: SASRQALNTGELF

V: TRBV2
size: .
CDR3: ASSEGGQGGYGYT

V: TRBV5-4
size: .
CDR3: ASSTGTNLFEQY

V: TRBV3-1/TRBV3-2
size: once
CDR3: ASSQTDTNEKLF

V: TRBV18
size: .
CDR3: ASSFRGPALGQF

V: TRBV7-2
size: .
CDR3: ASSLAHTSAYGYT

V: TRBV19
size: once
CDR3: ASRPSRASGDQETQY

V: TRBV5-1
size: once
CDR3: ASSFQGAGTEAF

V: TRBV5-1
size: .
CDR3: ASSATGNEQF

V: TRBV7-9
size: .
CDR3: ASSPGTTRAGELF